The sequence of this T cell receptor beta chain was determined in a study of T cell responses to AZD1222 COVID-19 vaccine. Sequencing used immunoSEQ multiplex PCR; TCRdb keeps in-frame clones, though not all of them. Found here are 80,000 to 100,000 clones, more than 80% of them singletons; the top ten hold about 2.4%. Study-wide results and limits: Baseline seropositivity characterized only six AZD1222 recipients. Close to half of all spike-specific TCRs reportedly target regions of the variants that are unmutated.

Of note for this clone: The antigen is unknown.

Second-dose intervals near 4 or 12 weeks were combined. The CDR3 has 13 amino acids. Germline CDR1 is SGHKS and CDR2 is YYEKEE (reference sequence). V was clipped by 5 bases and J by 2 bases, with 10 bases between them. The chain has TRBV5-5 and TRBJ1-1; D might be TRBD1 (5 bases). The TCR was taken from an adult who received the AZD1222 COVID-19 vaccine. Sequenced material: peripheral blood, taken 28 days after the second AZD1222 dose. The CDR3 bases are TGTGCCAGCAGTTACCAGGGTAACACTGAAGCTTTCTTT. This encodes CASSYQGNTEAFF.